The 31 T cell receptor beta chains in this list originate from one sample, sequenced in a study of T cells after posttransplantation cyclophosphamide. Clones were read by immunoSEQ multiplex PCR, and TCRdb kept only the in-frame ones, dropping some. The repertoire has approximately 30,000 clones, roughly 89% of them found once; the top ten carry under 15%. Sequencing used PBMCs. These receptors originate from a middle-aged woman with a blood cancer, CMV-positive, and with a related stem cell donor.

The chain's CDR3 is CASSLNGYNSPLHF. CDR3 nucleotides: TGTGCCAGCAGTTTAAACGGCTATAATTCACCCCTCCACTTT. The chain recombines TRBV28 with TRBJ1-6, with no clear D. V lost 2 bases, J lost 3 bases, and 5 bases lay in between. Germline CDR1 reads MDHEN; CDR2 reads SYDVKM. The CDR3 is made up of 14 amino acids.

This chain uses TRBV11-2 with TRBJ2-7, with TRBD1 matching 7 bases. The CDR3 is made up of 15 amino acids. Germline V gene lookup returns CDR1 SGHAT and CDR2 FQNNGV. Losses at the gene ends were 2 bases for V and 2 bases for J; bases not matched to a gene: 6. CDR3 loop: CASSLTGQPTYEQYF. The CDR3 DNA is TGTGCCAGCAGCTTAACGGGACAGCCCACCTACGAGCAGTACTTC.

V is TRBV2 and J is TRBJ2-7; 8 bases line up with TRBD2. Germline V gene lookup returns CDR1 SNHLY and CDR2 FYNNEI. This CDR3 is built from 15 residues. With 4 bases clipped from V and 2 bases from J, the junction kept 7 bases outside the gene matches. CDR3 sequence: CASSGLAGIPYEQYF. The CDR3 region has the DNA TGTGCCAGCAGTGGGTTAGCGGGGATCCCCTACGAGCAGTACTTC. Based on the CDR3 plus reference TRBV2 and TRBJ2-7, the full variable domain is EPEVTQTPSHQVTQMGQEVILRCVPISNHLYFYWYRQILGQKVEFLVSFYNNEISEKSEIFDDQFSVERPDGSNFTLKIRSTKLEDSAMYFCASSGLAGIPYEQYFGPGTRLTVT.

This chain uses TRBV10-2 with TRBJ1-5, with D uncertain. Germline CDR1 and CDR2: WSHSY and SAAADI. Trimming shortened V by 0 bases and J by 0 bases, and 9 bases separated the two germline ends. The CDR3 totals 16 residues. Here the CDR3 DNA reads TGCGCCAGCAGTGAGTCTCTGAGGGATAGCAATCAGCCCCAGCATTTT. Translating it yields CASSESLRDSNQPQHF.

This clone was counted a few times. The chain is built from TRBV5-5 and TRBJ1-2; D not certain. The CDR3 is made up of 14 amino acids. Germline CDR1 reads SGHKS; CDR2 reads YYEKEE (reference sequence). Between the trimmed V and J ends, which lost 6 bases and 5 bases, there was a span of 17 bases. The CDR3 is CASTSREGWYGYTF. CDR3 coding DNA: TGTGCCAGCACCTCCCGGGAGGGCTGGTATGGCTACACCTTC.

The CDR3 region has the DNA TGTGCCAGCAGTCCCGGACAGGGTTCCCGTGAAGCTTTCTTT. Protein: CASSPGQGSREAFF. The chain couples TRBV6-5 to TRBJ1-1; 8 bases fit TRBD1. The CDR3 loop spans 14 amino acids. The V segment lost 5 bases and the J segment 7 bases; nucleotides outside the gene matches: 9. Germline V gives CDR1 MNHEY, CDR2 SVGAGI.

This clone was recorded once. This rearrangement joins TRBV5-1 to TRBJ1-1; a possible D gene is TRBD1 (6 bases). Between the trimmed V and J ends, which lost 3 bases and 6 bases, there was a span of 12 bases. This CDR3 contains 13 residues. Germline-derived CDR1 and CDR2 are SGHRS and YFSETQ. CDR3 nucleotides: TGCGCCAGCAGCTCAGGGGTATTACCTGAAGCTTTCTTT. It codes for CASSSGVLPEAFF.

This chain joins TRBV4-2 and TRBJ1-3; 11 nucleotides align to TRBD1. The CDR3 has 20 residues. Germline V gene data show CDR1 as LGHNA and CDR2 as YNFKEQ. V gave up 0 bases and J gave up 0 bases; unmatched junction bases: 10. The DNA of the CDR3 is TGTGCCAGCAGCCAAGACCGGGACAGGGGGACCGCGAGCTCTGGAAACACCATATATTTT. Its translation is CASSQDRDRGTASSGNTIYF.

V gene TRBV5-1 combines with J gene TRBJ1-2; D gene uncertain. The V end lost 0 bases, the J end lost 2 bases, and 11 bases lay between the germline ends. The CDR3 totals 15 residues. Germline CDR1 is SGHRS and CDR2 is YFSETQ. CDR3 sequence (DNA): TGCGCCAGCAGCTTGGCCCCCGCGGGGAACTATGGCTACACCTTC. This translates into CASSLAPAGNYGYTF.

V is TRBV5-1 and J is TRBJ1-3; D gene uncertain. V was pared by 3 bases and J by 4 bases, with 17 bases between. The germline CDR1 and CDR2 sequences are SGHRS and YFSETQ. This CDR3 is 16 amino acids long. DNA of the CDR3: TGCGCCAGCAGCTCCCTCGAAGGGAGCGGGGGAAACACCATATATTTT. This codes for CASSSLEGSGGNTIYF.

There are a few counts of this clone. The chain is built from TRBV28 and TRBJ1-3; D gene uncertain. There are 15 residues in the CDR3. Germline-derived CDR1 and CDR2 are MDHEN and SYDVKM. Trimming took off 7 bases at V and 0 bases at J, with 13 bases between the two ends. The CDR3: CASISGISSGNTIYF. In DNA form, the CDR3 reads TGTGCCAGCATCTCGGGGATCAGCTCTGGAAACACCATATATTTT.

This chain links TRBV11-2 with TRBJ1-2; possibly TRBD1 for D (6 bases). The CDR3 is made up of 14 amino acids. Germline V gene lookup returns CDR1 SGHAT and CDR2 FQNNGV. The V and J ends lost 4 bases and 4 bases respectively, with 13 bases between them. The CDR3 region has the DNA TGTGCCAGCAGCTCCCTACGGGGGGCCTATGGCTACACCTTC. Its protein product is CASSSLRGAYGYTF.

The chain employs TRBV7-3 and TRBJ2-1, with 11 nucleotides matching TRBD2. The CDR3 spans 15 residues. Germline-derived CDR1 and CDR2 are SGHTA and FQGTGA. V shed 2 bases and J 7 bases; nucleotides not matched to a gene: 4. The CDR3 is CASSLLAGGKNEQFF. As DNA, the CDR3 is TGTGCCAGCAGCTTATTAGCGGGGGGGAAGAATGAGCAGTTCTTC.

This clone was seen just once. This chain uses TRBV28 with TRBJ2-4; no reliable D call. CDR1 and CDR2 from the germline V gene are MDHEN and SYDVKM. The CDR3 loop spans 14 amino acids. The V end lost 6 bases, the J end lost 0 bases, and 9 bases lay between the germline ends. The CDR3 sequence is CASRLGLAKNIQYF. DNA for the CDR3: TGTGCCAGCAGGCTGGGCCTAGCCAAAAACATTCAGTACTTC.

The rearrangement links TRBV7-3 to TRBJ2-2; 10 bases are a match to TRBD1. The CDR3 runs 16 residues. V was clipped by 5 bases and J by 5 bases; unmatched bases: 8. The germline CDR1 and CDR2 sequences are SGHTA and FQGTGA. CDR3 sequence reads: CASSPGTGVVTGELFF. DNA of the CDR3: TGTGCCAGCAGCCCGGGGACAGGGGTGGTGACCGGGGAGCTGTTTTTT.

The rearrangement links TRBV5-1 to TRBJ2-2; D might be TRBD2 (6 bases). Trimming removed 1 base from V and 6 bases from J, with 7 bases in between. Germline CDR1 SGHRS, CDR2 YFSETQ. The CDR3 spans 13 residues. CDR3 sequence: CASSLWGAGELFF. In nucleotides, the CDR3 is TGCGCCAGCAGCTTGTGGGGGGCCGGGGAGCTGTTTTTT.

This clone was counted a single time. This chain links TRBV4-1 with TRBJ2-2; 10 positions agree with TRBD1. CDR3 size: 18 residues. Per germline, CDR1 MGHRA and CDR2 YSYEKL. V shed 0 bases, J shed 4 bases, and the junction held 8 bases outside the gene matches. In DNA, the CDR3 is TGCGCCAGCAGCCAAGATGGGACAGGGGTCGTTAGCACCGGGGAGCTGTTTTTT. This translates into CASSQDGTGVVSTGELFF.

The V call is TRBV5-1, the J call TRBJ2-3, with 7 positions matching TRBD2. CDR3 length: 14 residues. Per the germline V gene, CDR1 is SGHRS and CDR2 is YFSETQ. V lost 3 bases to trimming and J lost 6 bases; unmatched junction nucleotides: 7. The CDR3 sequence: CASSSNGGWDTQYF. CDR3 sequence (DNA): TGCGCCAGCAGCTCGAACGGGGGGTGGGATACGCAGTATTTT.

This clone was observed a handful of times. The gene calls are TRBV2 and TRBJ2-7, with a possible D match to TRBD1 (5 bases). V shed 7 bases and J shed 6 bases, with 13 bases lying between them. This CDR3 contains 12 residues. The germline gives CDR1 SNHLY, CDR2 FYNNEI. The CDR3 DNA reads TGTGCCAGCAATACAGGACCTTTCGAGCAGTACTTC. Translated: CASNTGPFEQYF.

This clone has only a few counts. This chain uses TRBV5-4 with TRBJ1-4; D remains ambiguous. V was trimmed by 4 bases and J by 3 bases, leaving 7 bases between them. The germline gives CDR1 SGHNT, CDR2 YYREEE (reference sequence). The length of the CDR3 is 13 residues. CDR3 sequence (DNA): TGTGCCAGCAGCGTCGGGGCTAATGAAAAACTGTTTTTT. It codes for CASSVGANEKLFF.

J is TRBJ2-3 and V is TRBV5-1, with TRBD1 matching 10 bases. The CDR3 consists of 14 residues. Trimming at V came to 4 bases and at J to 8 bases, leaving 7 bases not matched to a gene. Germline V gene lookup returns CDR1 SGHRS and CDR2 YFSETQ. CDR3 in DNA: TGCGCCAGCAGCCCGGGACAGGGGAAGGGTACGCAGTATTTT. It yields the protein CASSPGQGKGTQYF.

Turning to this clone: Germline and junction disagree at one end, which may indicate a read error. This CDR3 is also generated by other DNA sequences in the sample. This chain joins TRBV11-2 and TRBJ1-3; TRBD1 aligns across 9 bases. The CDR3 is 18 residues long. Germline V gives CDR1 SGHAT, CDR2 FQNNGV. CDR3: CASSLGRGQGLPGNTIYF. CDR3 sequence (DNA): TGTGCCAGCAGCTTAGGTCGAGGACAGGGGTTGCCTGGAAATACCATATATTTT.

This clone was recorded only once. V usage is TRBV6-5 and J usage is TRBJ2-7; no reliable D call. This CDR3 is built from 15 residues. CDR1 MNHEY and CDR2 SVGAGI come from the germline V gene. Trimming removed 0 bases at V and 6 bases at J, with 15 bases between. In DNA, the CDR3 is TGTGCCAGCAGTTACTCTCGGAGCAAGCTGGGCGAGCAGTACTTC. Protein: CASSYSRSKLGEQYF.

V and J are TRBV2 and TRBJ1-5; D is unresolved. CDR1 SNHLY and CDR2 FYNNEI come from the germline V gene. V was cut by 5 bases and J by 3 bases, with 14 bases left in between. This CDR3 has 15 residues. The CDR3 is CASSLRPGNNQPQHF. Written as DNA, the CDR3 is TGTGCCAGCAGTTTGCGACCGGGGAACAATCAGCCCCAGCATTTT.

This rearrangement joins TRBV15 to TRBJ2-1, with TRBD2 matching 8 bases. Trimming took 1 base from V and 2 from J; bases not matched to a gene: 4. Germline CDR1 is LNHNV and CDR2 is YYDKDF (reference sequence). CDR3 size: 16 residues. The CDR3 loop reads CATSRVRGGAYNEQFF. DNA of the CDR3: TGTGCCACCAGCAGAGTACGGGGGGGGGCCTACAATGAGCAGTTCTTC.

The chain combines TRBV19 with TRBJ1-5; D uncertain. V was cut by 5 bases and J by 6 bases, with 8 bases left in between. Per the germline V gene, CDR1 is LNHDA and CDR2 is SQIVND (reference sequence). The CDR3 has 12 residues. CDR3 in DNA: TGTGCCAGTAGTGCTCGGGGTCAGCCCCAGCATTTT. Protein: CASSARGQPQHF.

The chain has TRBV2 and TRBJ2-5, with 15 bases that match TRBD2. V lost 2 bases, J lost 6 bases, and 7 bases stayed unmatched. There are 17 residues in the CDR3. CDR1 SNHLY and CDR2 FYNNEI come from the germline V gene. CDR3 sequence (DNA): TGTGCCAGCAGTGAACTAGGACTAGCGGGGGGGAGAAAGACCCAGTACTTC. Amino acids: CASSELGLAGGRKTQYF.

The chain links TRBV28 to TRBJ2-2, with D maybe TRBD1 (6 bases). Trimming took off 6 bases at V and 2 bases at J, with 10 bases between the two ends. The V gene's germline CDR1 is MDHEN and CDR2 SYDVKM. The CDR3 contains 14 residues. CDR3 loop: CASSPGVNTGELFF. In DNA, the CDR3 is TGTGCCAGCAGCCCAGGGGTTAACACCGGGGAGCTGTTTTTT.

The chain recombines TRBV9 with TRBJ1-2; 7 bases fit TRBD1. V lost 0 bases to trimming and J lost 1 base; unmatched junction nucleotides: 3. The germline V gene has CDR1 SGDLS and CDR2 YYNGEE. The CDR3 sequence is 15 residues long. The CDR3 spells CASSVATGSNYGYTF. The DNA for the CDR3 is TGTGCCAGCAGCGTAGCGACAGGGAGTAACTATGGCTACACCTTC.

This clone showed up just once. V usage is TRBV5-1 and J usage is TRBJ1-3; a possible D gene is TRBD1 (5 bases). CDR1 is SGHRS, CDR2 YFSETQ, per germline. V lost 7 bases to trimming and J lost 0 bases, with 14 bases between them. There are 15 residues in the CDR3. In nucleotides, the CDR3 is TGCGCCAGCTCCCCGGGACTGTTCTCTGGAAACACCATATATTTT. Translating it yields CASSPGLFSGNTIYF.

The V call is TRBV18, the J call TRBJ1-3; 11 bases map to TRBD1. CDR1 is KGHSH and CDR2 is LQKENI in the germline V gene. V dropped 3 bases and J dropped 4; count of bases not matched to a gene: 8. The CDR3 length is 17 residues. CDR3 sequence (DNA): TGTGCCAGCTCACCCCTTGGACAGGGGGCTTCGGGAAACACCATATATTTT. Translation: CASSPLGQGASGNTIYF.